Following are 15 T cell receptor beta chains from one sample sequenced in a study of beta chain features in type 1 diabetes. TCRB transcripts that were expressed got sequenced, as all of the isolated RNA had been reverse transcribed. Using immunoSEQ multiplex PCR, the repertoire was profiled, and TCRdb retains in-frame clones only, with some absent. The table lists roughly 150,000 clones, about 9.1% of them singletons. The specimen sequenced was central memory CD4+ T cells from blood. All receptors come from a woman aged 18-29 years in good health.

The chain carries TRBV7-8 and TRBJ2-2; 8 bases fit TRBD2. After removal of 5 bases from V and 4 bases from J, the junction contained 9 bases not matched to a gene. Germline V gene sequence: CDR1 SGHVS, CDR2 FQNEAQ. The CDR3 extends over 16 amino acids. In DNA form, the CDR3 reads TGTGCCAGCAGCCCCCCTGGACTAGCCGCCACCGGGGAGCTGTTTTTT. This encodes CASSPPGLAATGELFF.

This clone came up a few times. V usage is TRBV7-2 and J usage is TRBJ2-5, with 8 bases aligning to TRBD2. J gave up 4 bases and V 5 bases, and 9 bases lay outside the gene matches. The CDR3 is 15 residues long. Germline V gives CDR1 SGHTA, CDR2 FQGNSA. CDR3 coding DNA: TGTGCCAGCAGCCCACCCGCCAGCGGGGGAGAGACCCAGTACTTC. It codes for CASSPPASGGETQYF.

This clone was seen a handful of times. V is TRBV11-2 and J is TRBJ2-1; 8 bases fit TRBD2. V gave up 0 bases and J gave up 2 bases; unmatched junction bases: 6. This CDR3 is built from 17 residues. The germline V gene encodes CDR1 SGHAT and CDR2 FQNNGV. CDR3 sequence reads: CASSLDGAGVAYNEQFF. CDR3 nucleotides: TGTGCCAGCAGCTTAGATGGAGCGGGAGTAGCCTACAATGAGCAGTTCTTC. Drawing the rest from reference TRBV11-2 and TRBJ2-1, the complete variable domain is EAGVAQSPRYKIIEKRQSVAFWCNPISGHATLYWYQQILGQGPKLLIQFQNNGVVDDSQLPKDRFSAERLKGVDSTLKIQPAKLEDSAVYLCASSLDGAGVAYNEQFFGPGTRLTVL.

Here the CDR3 reads CASSPTGVSYNEQFF. The CDR3 DNA reads as TGTGCCAGCAGCCCCACAGGGGTCTCTTACAATGAGCAGTTCTTC. This chain links TRBV7-2 with TRBJ2-1, with 7 bases aligning to TRBD1. This CDR3 has 15 residues. The V gene's germline CDR1 is SGHTA and CDR2 FQGNSA. V was clipped by 5 bases and J by 4 bases; unmatched bases: 8.

Only a few counts were recorded for this clone. The chain employs TRBV18 and TRBJ1-2; weak D call: TRBD1 (6 bases). The CDR3 has 14 amino acids. The germline V and J ends were trimmed by 6 bases and 9 bases, with 20 bases remaining between them. The germline V gene encodes CDR1 KGHSH and CDR2 LQKENI. The CDR3 is CASSPPGQSMSYTF. The CDR3 DNA reads TGTGCCAGCTCCCCTCCAGGACAGTCTATGAGCTACACCTTC.

This clone was seen ten or more times. V is TRBV7-2 and J is TRBJ2-1, with a tentative D call TRBD2 (5 bases). Germline loops: CDR1 SGHTA, CDR2 FQGNSA. The CDR3 loop spans 12 amino acids. Trimming left V 5 bases short and J 6 bases short, with 8 bases between. CDR3 sequence (DNA): TGTGCCAGCAGCATAAGCGGCAATGAGCAGTTCTTC. Translation: CASSISGNEQFF.

The table lists this clone with a few counts. V is TRBV5-1 and J is TRBJ1-2; 9 bases line up with TRBD1. The CDR3 is 14 amino acids. The trim removed 8 bases at V and 5 bases at J, leaving 10 bases unmatched. Germline-derived CDR1 and CDR2 are SGHRS and YFSETQ. As DNA, the CDR3 is TGCGCCAGTTCTATTTGGACAGGGGAATATGGCTACACCTTC. This encodes CASSIWTGEYGYTF.

In its sample, this clone was seen a few times. The rearrangement joins TRBV9 to TRBJ1-2, with TRBD1 identical over 9 bases. There are 13 residues in the CDR3. Germline V CDR1 and CDR2: SGDLS, YYNGEE. Losses at the gene ends were 4 bases for V and 6 bases for J; bases not matched to a gene: 4. In DNA, the CDR3 is TGTGCCAGCAGCCTTTGGACAGGGGATGGCTACACCTTC. Translating it yields CASSLWTGDGYTF.

V is TRBV10-3 and J is TRBJ1-2; 10 bases are a match to TRBD1. The CDR3 is made up of 13 amino acids. The germline CDR1 and CDR2 sequences are ENHRY and SYGVKD. Trimming cost V 8 bases and J 2 bases; bases outside gene matches: 2. The CDR3 coding sequence is TGTGCCATCGCGGACAGGGGGAACTATGGCTACACCTTC. Translated: CAIADRGNYGYTF.

This clone was found a few times. The chain has TRBV5-1 and TRBJ2-1; 12 nucleotides line up with TRBD2. V was clipped by 4 bases and J by 8 bases; unmatched bases: 10. CDR3 length equals 16 residues. Germline loops: CDR1 SGHRS, CDR2 YFSETQ. As DNA, the CDR3 is TGCGCCAGCAGCCCCTCTAGCGGGGGGGCAGGTTATGAGCAGTTCTTC. Its translation is CASSPSSGGAGYEQFF.

The chain is built from TRBV29-1 and TRBJ2-3, with D uncertain. The CDR3 extends over 13 amino acids. The V end was cut by 6 bases, the J end by 2 bases, with 12 bases between. Looked up from germline, CDR1 is SQVTM and CDR2 is ANQGSEA. The DNA of the CDR3 is TGCAGCGTGTCTAACGCCAACACAGATACGCAGTATTTT. It translates to CSVSNANTDTQYF.

This clone was counted a few times. CDR3 sequence: CASSSLGSGGADTQYF. CDR3 nucleotide sequence: TGTGCCAGCAGCTCCCTGGGGAGCGGGGGGGCAGATACGCAGTATTTT. The chain uses TRBV7-3 and TRBJ2-3; 10 positions match TRBD2. The CDR3 contains 16 residues. The ends lost 4 bases at V and 4 bases at J; junction bases unmatched: 8. CDR1 and CDR2 from the germline V gene are SGHTA and FQGTGA.

CDR3 in amino acids: CASSRGPGRTYNEQFF. The CDR3 DNA follows: TGTGCCAGCAGCCGTGGGCCAGGGCGAACCTACAATGAGCAGTTCTTC. The V and J genes are TRBV5-8 and TRBJ2-1; D perhaps matches TRBD1 (5 bases). Germline loops: CDR1 SGHTS, CDR2 YDEGEE. CDR3 length equals 16 residues. The V end lost 4 bases, the J end lost 2 bases, and 16 bases lay between the germline ends.

This clone was seen only a few times. CDR3 region: CASSLASSGRGMNTEAFF. CDR3 DNA sequence: TGTGCCAGCAGCTTGGCCTCTTCGGGTAGGGGAATGAACACTGAAGCTTTCTTT. The genes are TRBV5-4 and TRBJ1-1; a weak D match, TRBD1 (5 bases). The CDR3 contains 18 residues. Trimming pared 0 bases from V and 0 bases from J, leaving 18 bases between. Germline-derived CDR1 and CDR2 are SGHNT and YYREEE (reference sequence).

This sequence joins TRBV29-1 and TRBJ2-1, with TRBD2 identical over 14 bases. This CDR3 contains 14 residues. Germline CDR1 SQVTM, CDR2 ANQGSEA. Trimming removed 4 bases from V and 4 bases from J; junction bases left unmatched: 0. The CDR3 spells CSVGLAGGYNEQFF. In nucleotides, the CDR3 is TGCAGCGTTGGACTAGCGGGGGGGTACAATGAGCAGTTCTTC.